One and the same sample provided the 2 T cell receptor beta chains below, sequenced in a study of T-cell memory formation after mild COVID-19. A single record per CDR3 protein comes from TCRdb applying MiXCR to the 5' RACE reads. The data show around 320,000 distinct CDR3 sequences, around 19% seen once. The sequenced sample was PBMCs or a T cell subset sorted from them (not recorded which). The source is a man aged 18-30 years who had mild COVID-19 (a few samples of this study predate the infection). Cell type and time point are not known.

This clonotype was recorded only once. The V gene is TRBV11-2, the J gene TRBJ2-3; TRBD1 matches 8 bases. Germline CDR1 and CDR2: SGHAT and FQNNGV. This CDR3 has 16 amino acids. V lost 5 bases, J lost 4 bases, and 11 bases stayed unmatched. The CDR3 loop reads CASSPTGDRGPDTQYF. The CDR3 nucleotides read TGTGCCAGCAGCCCGACGGGTGACAGGGGCCCAGATACGCAGTATTTT.

This clonotype showed up many times. J is TRBJ2-7 and V is TRBV7-3; 8 bases line up with TRBD1. Germline CDR1 SGHTA, CDR2 FQGTGA. This CDR3 is built from 15 residues. With 3 bases clipped from V and 0 bases from J, the junction kept 4 bases outside the gene matches. DNA of the CDR3: TGTGCCAGCAGCTTTGGACAGGGAGGCTCCTACGAGCAGTACTTC. Translated, it gives CASSFGQGGSYEQYF.